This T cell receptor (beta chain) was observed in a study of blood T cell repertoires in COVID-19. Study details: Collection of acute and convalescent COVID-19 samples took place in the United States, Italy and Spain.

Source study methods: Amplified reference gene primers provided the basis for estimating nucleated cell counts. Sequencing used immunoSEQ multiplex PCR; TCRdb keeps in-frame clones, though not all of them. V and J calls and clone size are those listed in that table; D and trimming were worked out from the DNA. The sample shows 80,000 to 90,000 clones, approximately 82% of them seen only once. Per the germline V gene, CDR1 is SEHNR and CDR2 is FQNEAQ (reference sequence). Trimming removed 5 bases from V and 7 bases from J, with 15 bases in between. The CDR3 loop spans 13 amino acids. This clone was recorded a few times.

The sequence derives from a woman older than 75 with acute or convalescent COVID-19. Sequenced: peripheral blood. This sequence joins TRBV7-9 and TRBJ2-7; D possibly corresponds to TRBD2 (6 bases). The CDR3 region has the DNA TGTGCCAGCAGCCTCGCGGGGATTTTTGAGCAGTACTTC. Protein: CASSLAGIFEQYF.